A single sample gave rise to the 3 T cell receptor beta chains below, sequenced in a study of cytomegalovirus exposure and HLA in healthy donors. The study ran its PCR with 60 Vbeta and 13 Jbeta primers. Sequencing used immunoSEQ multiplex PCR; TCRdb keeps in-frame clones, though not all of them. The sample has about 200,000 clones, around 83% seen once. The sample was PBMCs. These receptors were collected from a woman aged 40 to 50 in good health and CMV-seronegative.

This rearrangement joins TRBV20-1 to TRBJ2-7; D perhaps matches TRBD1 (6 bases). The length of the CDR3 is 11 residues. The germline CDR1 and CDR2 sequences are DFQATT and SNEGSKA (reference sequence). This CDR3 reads CGSGDSYEQYF. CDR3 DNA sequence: TGCGGGTCAGGGGACTCCTACGAGCAGTACTTC.

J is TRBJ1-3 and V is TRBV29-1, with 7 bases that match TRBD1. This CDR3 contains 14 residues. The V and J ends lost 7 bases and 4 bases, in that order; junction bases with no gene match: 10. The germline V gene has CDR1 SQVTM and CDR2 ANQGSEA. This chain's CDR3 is CSAARRDSGNTIYF. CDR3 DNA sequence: TGCAGCGCCGCCCGTCGGGACAGCGGAAACACCATATATTTT.

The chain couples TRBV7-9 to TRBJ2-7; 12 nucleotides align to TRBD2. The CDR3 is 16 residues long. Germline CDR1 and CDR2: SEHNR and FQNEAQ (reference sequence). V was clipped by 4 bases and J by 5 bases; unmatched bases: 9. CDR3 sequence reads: CASSSTKGLAGHEQYF. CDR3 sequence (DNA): TGTGCCAGCAGCTCGACTAAAGGACTAGCGGGACACGAGCAGTACTTC.